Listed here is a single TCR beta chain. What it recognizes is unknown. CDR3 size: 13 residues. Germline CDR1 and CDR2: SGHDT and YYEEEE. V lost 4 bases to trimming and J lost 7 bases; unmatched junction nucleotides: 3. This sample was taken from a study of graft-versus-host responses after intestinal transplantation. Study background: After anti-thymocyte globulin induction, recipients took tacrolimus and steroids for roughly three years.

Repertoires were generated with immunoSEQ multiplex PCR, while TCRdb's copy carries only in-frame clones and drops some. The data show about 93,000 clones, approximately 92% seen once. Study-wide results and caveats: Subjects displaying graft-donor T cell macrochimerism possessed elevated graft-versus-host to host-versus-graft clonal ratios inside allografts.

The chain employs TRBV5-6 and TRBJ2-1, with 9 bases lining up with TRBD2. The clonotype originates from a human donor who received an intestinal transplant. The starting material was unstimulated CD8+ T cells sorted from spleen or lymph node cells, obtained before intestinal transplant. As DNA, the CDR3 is TGTGCCAGCAGCAGCGGGGGGTCGAATGAGCAGTTCTTC. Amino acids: CASSSGGSNEQFF.